This T cell receptor (beta chain) is drawn from a study of Ad26.COV2.S vaccination and SARS-CoV-2 variants. The wider study: Ad26.COV2.S, an intramuscular injection, was given once or twice 56 days apart.

The repertoire was sequenced with immunoSEQ multiplex PCR; TCRdb's copy has only in-frame clones and lacks some. Of roughly 380,000 clones listed, approximately 85% are singletons. Stated treatment: approximately 18 received Ad26.COV2.S at low or high dose, single or two shots; five or six received placebo; per-sample allocation not given. Collection of samples fell on day 63 after the first vaccine or placebo injection. Study observations and caveats: Measurements of TCR breadth and depth may have given underestimates of the total T cell responses. Vaccinees reportedly had broad spike-specific CD8+ and CD4+ T cell responses.

About this clone itself: As yet, its antigen is unknown.

After removal of 6 bases from V and 0 bases from J, the junction contained 11 bases not matched to a gene. CDR3 length: 18 amino acids. Germline V gives CDR1 SGHAT, CDR2 FQNNGV. The sequence was obtained from a person between 18 and 65 years old who received the Ad26.COV2.S COVID-19 vaccine or a placebo. The sample here was peripheral blood, taken in a trial of Ad26.COV2.S vaccine versus placebo. The rearrangement joins TRBV11-2 to TRBJ2-6, with TRBD1 matching over 7 bases. DNA for the CDR3: TGTGCCAGCAGGCCCCCACAGGGGTCCCTCTCTGGGGCCAACGTCCTGACTTTC. The encoded protein is CASRPPQGSLSGANVLTF.